This T cell receptor (beta chain) was captured in a study of T cells expressing NK-cell markers. Study outcomes and limitations: Several donors had dominant NKG2C+ clonotypes that comprised about 1.0-7.0% of their CD8+ T cells.

Note on this clonotype: Its matching antigen is unknown.

TCRdb reworked the 5' RACE reads into one entry per CDR3 protein, no DNA. This sample's table reports approximately 420,000 distinct CDR3 sequences. The TCR comes from a woman aged 45-60 years in good health. Sequencing was done on a sample of blood T cells: a sorted CD56 or NKG2C T cell subset, CD4+ or CD8+ T cells, or bulk PBMC T cells (not recorded which).

CDR3 amino acids: CASSSLTGANYGYTF. The rearrangement joins TRBV5-1 to TRBJ1-2; the D call from TCRdb, TRBD1, cannot be confirmed without DNA. Germline V gene sequence: CDR1 SGHRS, CDR2 YFSETQ. CDR3 size: 15 residues.